Following are 25 T cell receptor beta chains from one sample sequenced in a study of T cell clonotyping in hematopoietic cell transplantation. Only in-frame clones appear in the TCRdb table, and some are missing; sequencing was by immunoSEQ multiplex PCR. This repertoire shows tens of thousands of clones, roughly 96% found once; its top ten account for almost 0.95%. Sequencing input: peripheral blood mononuclear cells. These receptors came from a man aged 30-40 years in good health. Some clones in this sample may be carry-over from other donors' samples.

This chain connects TRBV7-9 to TRBJ1-5; D may be TRBD1 (5 bases). Germline CDR1 SEHNR, CDR2 FQNEAQ (reference sequence). V dropped 5 bases and J dropped 0 bases, with 8 bases sitting between them. The CDR3 loop spans 14 amino acids. This CDR3 is CASSLTDSNQPQHF. Here the CDR3 DNA reads TGTGCCAGCAGCCTGACAGATAGCAATCAGCCCCAGCATTTT.

This sequence joins TRBV13 and TRBJ1-1; no definite D call. From germline, CDR1 is PRHDT and CDR2 FYEKMQ (reference sequence). The CDR3 runs to 13 residues. Deletions cut 4 bases from V and 3 bases from J, with 9 bases between. The CDR3 nucleotides read TGTGCCAGCAGCTCGGACGGGGACACTGAAGCTTTCTTT. Translation: CASSSDGDTEAFF.

The chain uses TRBV6-5 and TRBJ1-2; no firm D call. Deletions cut 10 bases from V and 0 bases from J, with 12 bases between. Germline lookup yields CDR1 MNHEY and CDR2 SVGAGI. CDR3 size: 13 residues. The CDR3 reads CAISPGTNYGYTF. The CDR3 DNA follows: TGTGCCATCTCTCCCGGGACTAACTATGGCTACACCTTC.

This chain connects TRBV5-1 to TRBJ2-7, with D perhaps matching TRBD2 (6 bases). The V gene lost 4 bases and the J gene lost 4 bases, with 21 bases spanning the gap. This CDR3 spans 16 amino acids. Germline V CDR1 and CDR2: SGHRS, YFSETQ. Here the CDR3 reads CASSPGGAPGLYEQYF. DNA of the CDR3: TGCGCCAGCAGCCCTGGAGGGGCACCGGGCTTGTACGAGCAGTACTTC.

The chain joins TRBV4-3 to TRBJ2-3; 12 nucleotides agree with TRBD2. The CDR3 is 17 amino acids. J lost 5 bases, V lost 0 bases, and 6 bases had no gene match. The germline V gene has CDR1 LGHNA and CDR2 YSLEER. The CDR3 protein is CASSQDLLAGGKDTQYF. CDR3 sequence (DNA): TGCGCCAGCAGCCAAGATTTACTAGCGGGAGGAAAAGATACGCAGTATTTT.

This clone has just one count. V is TRBV1 and J is TRBJ2-2; the DNA was not used to check the table's D call, TRBD2. TRBV1 is listed as a pseudogene. The CDR3 covers 19 residues. CDR3 sequence: CTSSQLSGGVRIGTGELFF. CDR3 DNA sequence: TGCACCAGCAGCCAACTAAGCGGGGGGGTCAGGATAGGGACCGGGGAGCTGTTTTTT.

The gene calls are TRBV25-1 and TRBJ2-7, with D perhaps matching TRBD1 (8 bases). This CDR3 has 13 residues. V shed 5 bases and J shed 5 bases, with 13 bases lying between them. The germline gives CDR1 MGHDK, CDR2 SYGVNS. CDR3 in amino acids: CASSTGGEDEQYF. The CDR3 region has the DNA TGTGCCAGCAGTACAGGGGGGGAGGACGAGCAGTACTTC.

Concerning this clone itself: One end of the junction varies from germline; a read error may be responsible. V usage is TRBV4-2 and J usage is TRBJ1-1; D possibly corresponds to TRBD1 (5 bases). The germline V gene has CDR1 LGHNA and CDR2 YNFKEQ. The CDR3 spans 15 residues. CDR3 loop: CANSQDGGMNTEAFF. DNA for the CDR3: TGTGCCAACAGCCAAGATGGGGGGATGAACACTGAAGCTTTCTTT.

This chain joins TRBV4-1 and TRBJ2-2; D possibly uses TRBD1 or TRBD2 (5 bases each). The CDR3 contains 16 residues. The ends were cut back, 0 bases at V and 7 bases at J, with 15 bases in the middle. CDR1 is MGHRA, CDR2 YSYEKL, per germline. As DNA, the CDR3 is TGCGCCAGCAGCCAAGATTATGGGGGAATTGACGGGGAGCTGTTTTTT. Amino acids: CASSQDYGGIDGELFF.

The chain couples TRBV11-2 to TRBJ1-2; D unclear. V lost 5 bases, J lost 6 bases, and 13 bases lay in between. CDR3 size: 13 residues. Looked up from germline, CDR1 is SGHAT and CDR2 is FQNNGV. Here the CDR3 reads CASSDGRGDGYTF. CDR3 bases: TGTGCCAGCAGCGATGGACGAGGTGATGGCTACACCTTC.

This clone was detected once. V usage is TRBV7-3 and J usage is TRBJ1-1, with D tentatively TRBD1 (5 bases). V lost 1 base, J lost 3 bases, and 15 bases lay in between. CDR3 length: 16 amino acids. Germline-derived CDR1 and CDR2 are SGHTA and FQGTGA. CDR3 nucleotide sequence: TGTGCCAGCAGCTTAAATGCGGGGCTGATGGACACTGAAGCTTTCTTT. The encoded protein is CASSLNAGLMDTEAFF.

The chain recombines TRBV4-3 with TRBJ2-1; 11 bases match TRBD2. Trimming cost V 4 bases and J 10 bases; bases outside gene matches: 6. This CDR3 has 14 residues. Germline assignment: CDR1 LGHNA and CDR2 YSLEER. In DNA, the CDR3 is TGCGCCAGCAGCCTCACTAGCGGGAGCCGGGAGCAGTTCTTC. Translating gives CASSLTSGSREQFF.

This sequence joins TRBV5-6 and TRBJ2-7; perhaps TRBD2 as D (5 bases). Trimming shortened V by 1 base and J by 4 bases, and 12 bases separated the two germline ends. The CDR3 sequence is 14 residues long. Germline CDR1 and CDR2: SGHDT and YYEEEE. The CDR3 loop reads CASSLTRQPYEQYF. CDR3 coding DNA: TGTGCCAGCAGCTTGACTAGGCAGCCTTACGAGCAGTACTTC.

V and J are TRBV10-1 and TRBJ2-1; 8 positions match TRBD1. The CDR3 consists of 16 residues. J was trimmed by 7 bases and V by 2 bases; bases with no gene match: 10. The V gene's germline CDR1 is WNHNN and CDR2 SYGVQD (reference sequence). The CDR3 spells CASSEEVAGGQNEQFF. The DNA for the CDR3 is TGCGCCAGCAGTGAGGAGGTGGCAGGGGGCCAGAATGAGCAGTTCTTC.

The rearrangement links TRBV19 to TRBJ1-5; 10 bases match TRBD1. The CDR3 is 16 residues long. Germline V gene sequence: CDR1 LNHDA, CDR2 SQIVND (reference sequence). Trimming took 4 bases from V and 2 from J; bases not matched to a gene: 5. The CDR3 DNA is TGTGCCAGTAGTAGAAAGACAGGGGGCGGCAATCAGCCCCAGCATTTT. Its protein is CASSRKTGGGNQPQHF.

This rearrangement joins TRBV4-1 to TRBJ1-2, with D possibly matching TRBD1 (5 bases). CDR1 MGHRA and CDR2 YSYEKL come from the germline V gene. The ends were cut back, 1 base at V and 9 bases at J, with 18 bases in the middle. This CDR3 comprises 15 residues. CDR3 sequence (DNA): TGCGCCAGCAGCCAAGTAGGAGACAGAGGAAGGAGCTACACCTTC. It translates to CASSQVGDRGRSYTF.

The chain is built from TRBV2 and TRBJ1-6; D is perhaps TRBD1 (6 bases). V lost 7 bases and J 9 bases, leaving 28 bases between the germline ends. Germline-derived CDR1 and CDR2 are SNHLY and FYNNEI. There are 18 residues in the CDR3. The CDR3 DNA reads TGTGCCAGCAAAGGTAAACAGGGCAGCTTAAACTCCGGTTCACCCCTCCACTTT. It yields the protein CASKGKQGSLNSGSPLHF.

A word on this clone: Germline and junction disagree at one end, which may indicate a read error. The chain couples TRBV5-5 to TRBJ1-5; no definite D call. Germline CDR1 reads SGHKS; CDR2 reads YYEKEE (reference sequence). CDR3 length equals 10 residues. Here the CDR3 DNA reads TGTGCCAGCAGCTTGGAATTTCCCTTTTTT. The encoded protein is CASSLEFPFF. Together with reference TRBV5-5 and TRBJ1-5, the CDR3 gives the full variable domain: DAGVTQSPTHLIKTRGQQVTLRCSPISGHKSVSWYQQVLGQGPQFIFQYYEKEERGRGNFPDRFSARQFPNYSSELNVNALLLGDSALYLCASSLEFPFFGDGTRLSIL.

V is TRBV27 and J is TRBJ2-7; D is tentatively TRBD1 or TRBD2 (5 bases each). This CDR3 contains 13 residues. Germline lookup yields CDR1 MNHEY and CDR2 SMNVEV (reference sequence). Trimming left V 8 bases short and J 3 bases short, with 14 bases between. CDR3 amino acids: CASGFGTLYEQYF. In DNA, the CDR3 is TGTGCCAGCGGATTCGGGACCCTCTACGAGCAGTACTTC.

The CDR3 bases are TGTGCCAGCAGTGAATCCGCTAGCAATCAGCCCCAGCATTTT. The encoded protein is CASSESASNQPQHF. This rearrangement joins TRBV6-1 to TRBJ1-5; D gene unclear. V lost 2 bases and J 0 bases, leaving 5 bases between the germline ends. Germline V gives CDR1 MNHNS, CDR2 SASEGT. The CDR3 runs to 14 residues.

CDR3 DNA: TGCGCCAGCAGCTTGGAGGGCCAAGGCCACACAGATACGCAGTATTTT. Its translation: CASSLEGQGHTDTQYF. This sequence joins TRBV5-1 and TRBJ2-3; D gene uncertain. The V and J ends lost 0 bases and 2 bases respectively, with 13 bases between them. The length of the CDR3 is 16 residues. Germline V gene lookup returns CDR1 SGHRS and CDR2 YFSETQ.

The CDR3 DNA reads TGCGCCAGCAGCCACGGGACAGGGACGAACACCGGGGAGCTGTTTTTT. Protein product: CASSHGTGTNTGELFF. J is TRBJ2-2 and V is TRBV4-1, with TRBD1 identical over 9 bases. Germline values: CDR1 MGHRA, CDR2 YSYEKL. This CDR3 region has 16 residues. Trimming took 3 bases from V and 0 from J; bases not matched to a gene: 2.

The genes are TRBV7-7 and TRBJ1-1; perhaps TRBD1 as D (6 bases). V lost 7 bases to trimming and J lost 6 bases, with 33 bases between them. This CDR3 has 19 residues. Germline V gene sequence: CDR1 SSHAT, CDR2 FNYEAQ (reference sequence). The CDR3 loop reads CASKPRVWDMRGLNAEAFF. CDR3 DNA: TGTGCCAGCAAACCCAGGGTCTGGGACATGCGCGGGCTTAACGCTGAAGCTTTCTTT.

This clone was detected once. This chain connects TRBV27 to TRBJ2-7; 12 nucleotides match TRBD1. The CDR3 runs 15 residues. Trimming at V came to 4 bases and at J to 5 bases, leaving 6 bases not matched to a gene. CDR1 is MNHEY and CDR2 is SMNVEV in the germline V gene (reference sequence). CDR3 DNA: TGTGCCAGCAGTTCGCCGGGACAGGGGGCAAACGAGCAGTACTTC. This codes for CASSSPGQGANEQYF.

The chain is built from TRBV6-4 and TRBJ2-3; 12 nucleotides align to TRBD2. After removal of 3 bases from V and 4 bases from J, the junction contained 5 bases not matched to a gene. The CDR3 runs to 16 residues. In germline, CDR1 is MRHNA, CDR2 SNTAGT. The CDR3 spells CASSETSGGYADTQYF. CDR3 coding DNA: TGTGCCAGCAGTGAGACTAGCGGGGGATATGCAGATACGCAGTATTTT.